This T cell receptor beta chain was observed in a study of blood T cells in healthy people across ages. The study, taken as a whole, reports: TCR beta diversity correlated strongly with naive T cell percentage. Older individuals had lower TCR beta diversity per million T cells (the decline was roughly linear).

Looked up from germline, CDR1 is LNHNV and CDR2 is YYDKDF (reference sequence). The V and J ends lost 1 base and 8 bases, in that order; junction bases with no gene match: 11. The CDR3 runs 16 residues. With regard to this clonotype: Its matching antigen is unknown.

A J-beta primer mix and a sample-barcoded 5' primer were used in a second PCR of about 6 to 12 cycles. TCRdb reanalysed the 5' RACE reads using MiXCR and keeps one entry per CDR3 protein. The table records roughly 2 million distinct CDR3 sequences, roughly 52% of them present only once. Specimen: blood. The chain is built from TRBV15 and TRBJ2-1; 7 nucleotides match TRBD1. The TCR sequence derives from a woman between 40 and 50 years old in good health. CDR3 DNA sequence: TGTGCCACCAGCAGAGGGGGTACCAGGGGGATCGATGAGCAGTTCTTC. This codes for CATSRGGTRGIDEQFF.